A selection of T cell receptor beta chains follows, all from one sample in a study. Using its own MiXCR run on the 5' RACE reads, TCRdb lists one record per CDR3 protein. Seen here are 35,000 to 45,000 distinct CDR3 sequences, about a fifth observed once, and the top ten hold approximately 4.7%. The sequenced sample consisted of Tregs sorted from a lymph node. Every receptor here comes from a female donor with breast cancer. Each CDR3 is given with its conserved first and last residue. The D gene is left open where the match is weak. Expanded clones get a size class; other rows say once, few or many, or leave the size out.

cdr3_nt	cdr3_aa	clone_size	cdr3_length	v_call	j_call	d_call
TGTGCCAGCAGTAAGACGAAGTTCTACGAGCAGTACTTC	CASSKTKFYEQYF	many	13	TRBV6-1	TRBJ2-7	-
TGCGCCAGCAGCTTGGGAGACAGGGGGCAATACAATGAGCAGTTCTTC	CASSLGDRGQYNEQFF	many	16	TRBV5-1	TRBJ2-1	TRBD1
TGTGCCAGCAGCGCCATAGCGGGGTGGCCCTACGAGCAGTACTTC	CASSAIAGWPYEQYF	many	15	TRBV9	TRBJ2-7	TRBD2
TGTGCCAGCAGCGGCCAGACCCAGTACTTC	CASSGQTQYF	-	10	TRBV7-2	TRBJ2-5	-
TGTGCCAGCAGCCCGGACAGCTCCTACGAGCAGTACTTC	CASSPDSSYEQYF	-	13	TRBV7-9	TRBJ2-7	-
TGTGCCAGCAGCTTGGGGCCACGGGAAAAACTGTTTTTT	CASSLGPREKLFF	many	13	TRBV5-5	TRBJ1-4	-
TGCACCAGCAGCCCGGCTTTAGATACGCAGTATTTT	CTSSPALDTQYF	-	12	TRBV5-1	TRBJ2-3	-
TGCAGTGCTAAGGTGGGAGGGACGGATACGCAGTATTTT	CSAKVGGTDTQYF	many	13	TRBV20-1	TRBJ2-3	TRBD2
TGTGCCAGCAGTATCTCATCTACCGGGACAGGGTACGAGCAGTACTTC	CASSISSTGTGYEQYF	many	16	TRBV6-5	TRBJ2-7	TRBD1
TGTGCCAGCAGTTTCACTAGCGGTGTAAGCGAGCAGTACTTC	CASSFTSGVSEQYF	-	14	TRBV12-3/TRBV12-4	TRBJ2-7	TRBD2
TGCGCCAGCAGCCCTTACAGACAAGAGACCCAGTACTTC	CASSPYRQETQYF	few	13	TRBV5-1	TRBJ2-5	-
TGTGCCAGCAGTTTTAGTCCAGGGGCTCCCTATGGCTACACCTTC	CASSFSPGAPYGYTF	many	15	TRBV12-3/TRBV12-4	TRBJ1-2	-
TGCGCCAGCAGCCAAGATTTGACCGGGACAGGGAGAACTTCCACAGATACGCAGTATTTT	CASSQDLTGTGRTSTDTQYF	few	20	TRBV4-3	TRBJ2-3	TRBD1